This TCR beta chain is from a study of radiotherapy plus CTLA-4 blockade in lung cancer. Study summary: Among patients, 15% to 20% showed objective responses, and approximately 29% had disease control. General study points: Radiotherapy with ipilimumab was followed by blood expansion of tumor-derived clones. Reported findings show early blood T cell clone dynamics, with interferon-beta, best predicted response.

Germline lookup yields CDR1 MDHEN and CDR2 SYDVKM. The CDR3 has 13 residues. V lost 10 bases and J lost 7, with 20 bases in between. Points on this clone: As yet, its antigen is unknown.

With ipilimumab providing CTLA-4 blockade, focal radiation was administered to patients who had chemo-refractory metastatic non-small-cell lung cancer. The repertoire was sequenced with immunoSEQ multiplex PCR; TCRdb's copy has only in-frame clones and lacks some. This table holds about 25,000 clones, 71% found once. The receptor was isolated from a human donor with non-small cell lung cancer whose response to radiotherapy plus ipilimumab could not be evaluated. V is TRBV28 and J is TRBJ2-7; D gene uncertain. The specimen was peripheral blood, collected from a patient treated with radiotherapy plus ipilimumab. The CDR3 region is CATLTLQPPEQYF. In nucleotides, the CDR3 is TGTGCCACCCTTACATTACAGCCGCCGGAGCAGTACTTC.